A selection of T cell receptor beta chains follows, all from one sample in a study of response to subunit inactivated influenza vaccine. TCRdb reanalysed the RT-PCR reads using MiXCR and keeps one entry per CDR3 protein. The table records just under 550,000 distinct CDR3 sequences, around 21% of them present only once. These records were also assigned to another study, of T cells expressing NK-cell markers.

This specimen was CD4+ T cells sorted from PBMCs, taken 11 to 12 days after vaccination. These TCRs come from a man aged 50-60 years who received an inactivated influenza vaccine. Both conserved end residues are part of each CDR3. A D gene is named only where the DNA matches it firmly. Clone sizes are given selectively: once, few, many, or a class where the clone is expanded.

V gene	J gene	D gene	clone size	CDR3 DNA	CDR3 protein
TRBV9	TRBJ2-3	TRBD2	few	TGTGCCAGCAGCGAAACTAGCGGGTGGACAGATACGCAGTATTTT	CASSETSGWTDTQYF
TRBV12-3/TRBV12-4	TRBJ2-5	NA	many	TGTGCCAGCGGGGAACACCACCAAGAGACCCAGTACTTC	CASGEHHQETQYF
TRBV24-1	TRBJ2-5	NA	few	TGTGCCACCAGTGATCGGGATGCTCAAGAGACCCAGTACTTC	CATSDRDAQETQYF
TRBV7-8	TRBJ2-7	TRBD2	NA	TGTGCCAGCAGCACTTTAGGGACTAGCGGCTACGAGCAGTACTTC	CASSTLGTSGYEQYF
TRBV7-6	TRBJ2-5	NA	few	TGTGCCAGCAGCCGCGGGACACTAGAGCAAGAGACCCAGTACTTC	CASSRGTLEQETQYF
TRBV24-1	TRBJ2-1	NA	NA	TGTGCCACCAGCGAACTGACTAGTCCCAAGTTCTTC	CATSELTSPKFF
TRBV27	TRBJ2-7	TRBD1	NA	TGTGCCAGCAGTTTATCGATCAGGTCAGGGGGCGTCGAGCAGTACTTC	CASSLSIRSGGVEQYF
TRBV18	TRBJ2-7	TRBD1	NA	TGTGCCAGCTCCCCCTCCGGGACAGGGGCCCGCTACGAGCAGTACTTC	CASSPSGTGARYEQYF
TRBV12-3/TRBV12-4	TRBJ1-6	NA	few	TGTGCCAGCAGCTTAACGTATCCTAATTCACCCCTCCACTTT	CASSLTYPNSPLHF
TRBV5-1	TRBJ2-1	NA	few	TGCGCCAGCAGCTTGGTAAAGAATATTAACCGGGACTCCTACAATGAGCAGTTCTTC	CASSLVKNINRDSYNEQFF
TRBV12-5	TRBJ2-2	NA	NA	TGTGCTAGTGGTTTAGGGGAATCCGGGGAGCTGTTTTTT	CASGLGESGELFF
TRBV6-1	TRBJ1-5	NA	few	TGTGCCAGCAGCCACGGAGACAATTTTGAGGGGCCCCAGCATTTT	CASSHGDNFEGPQHF
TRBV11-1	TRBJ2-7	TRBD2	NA	TGTGCCAGCAGCCACCGACTAGCGGGAGGCCTCAGCTCCTACGAGCAGTACTTC	CASSHRLAGGLSSYEQYF
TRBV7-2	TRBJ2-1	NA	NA	TGTGCCAGCAGCTTCTCTAGGTACAATGAGCAGTTCTTC	CASSFSRYNEQFF
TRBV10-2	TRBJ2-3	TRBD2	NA	TGCGCCAGCAGTGAATGGGCGGGGGGGCCATATACGCAGTATTTT	CASSEWAGGPYTQYF
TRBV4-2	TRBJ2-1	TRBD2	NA	TGTGCCAGCAGCCCTACGACTAGCGGGGTTATAGGCAATGAGCAGTTCTTC	CASSPTTSGVIGNEQFF
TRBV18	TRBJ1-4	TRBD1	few	TGTGCCAGCTCACCAGCGGGACAGGGCGCAACTAATGAAAAACTGTTTTTT	CASSPAGQGATNEKLFF
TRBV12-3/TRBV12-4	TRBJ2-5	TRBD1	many	TGTGCCAGCAGCCGGGGACAGAAAGAGACCCAGTACTTC	CASSRGQKETQYF
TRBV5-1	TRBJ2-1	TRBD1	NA	TGCGCCAGCAGCTTGGCGGGGACAGGGGTCCCCTCGGGGCAGTTCTTC	CASSLAGTGVPSGQFF
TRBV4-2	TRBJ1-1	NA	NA	TGTGCCAGCAGCGCGGGACCGAACACTGAAGCTTTCTTT	CASSAGPNTEAFF
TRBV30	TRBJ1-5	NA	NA	TGTGCCTGGGGTGCCCGGGACAATAGCAATCAGCCCCAGCATTTT	CAWGARDNSNQPQHF
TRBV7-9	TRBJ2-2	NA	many	TGTGCCAGCAGCTTGGAGGGGTCAGTCGGGGAGCTGTTTTTT	CASSLEGSVGELFF
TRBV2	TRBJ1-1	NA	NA	TGTGCCAGCAGTGTAGGACAGAGCACTGAAGCTTTCTTT	CASSVGQSTEAFF
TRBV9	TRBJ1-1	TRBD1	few	TGTGCCAGCAGCTCCCGGACAGGGGGAGGCACTGAAGCTTTCTTT	CASSSRTGGGTEAFF
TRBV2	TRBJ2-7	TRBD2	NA	TGTGCCAGCAGGGGACTACCCTACGAGCAGTACTTC	CASRGLPYEQYF
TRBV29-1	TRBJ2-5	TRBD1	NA	TGCAGCGCCGGAAGGGACAGGCGAGAGACCCAGTACTTC	CSAGRDRRETQYF
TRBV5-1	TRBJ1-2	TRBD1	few	TGCGCCAGCAGCTTGTCACCGCACCGGGACAGCCCTAACTATGGCTACACCTTC	CASSLSPHRDSPNYGYTF
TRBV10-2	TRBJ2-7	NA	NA	TGCGCCAGCAGTGAGCCCGGACGGGGGAGCGCCGAGCAGTACTTC	CASSEPGRGSAEQYF
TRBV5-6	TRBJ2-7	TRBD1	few	TGTGCCAGCAGCTACGGACAGGGGGGAACCTACGAGCAGTACTTC	CASSYGQGGTYEQYF
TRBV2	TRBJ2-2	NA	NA	TGTGCCAGCAGTGCAGCAGGACGGGCCGGGGAGCTGTTTTTT	CASSAAGRAGELFF
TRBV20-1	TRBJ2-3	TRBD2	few	TGCAGTGCTAGCCCTAGCGGGAGGACAACAGATACGCAGTATTTT	CSASPSGRTTDTQYF